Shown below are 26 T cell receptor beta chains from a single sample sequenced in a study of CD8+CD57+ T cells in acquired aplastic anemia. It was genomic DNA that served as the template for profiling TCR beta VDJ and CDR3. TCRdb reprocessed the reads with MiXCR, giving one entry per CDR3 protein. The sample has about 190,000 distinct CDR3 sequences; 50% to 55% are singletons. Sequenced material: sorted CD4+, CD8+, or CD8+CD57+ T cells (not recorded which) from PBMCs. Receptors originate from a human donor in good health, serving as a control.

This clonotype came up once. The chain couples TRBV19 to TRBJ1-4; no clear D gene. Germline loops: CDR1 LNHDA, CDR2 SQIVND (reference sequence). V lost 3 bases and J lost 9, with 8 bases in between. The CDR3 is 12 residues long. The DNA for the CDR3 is TGTGCCAGTAGTATTACTCGACAAAAACTGTTTTTT. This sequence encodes CASSITRQKLFF.

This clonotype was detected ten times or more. This chain's CDR3 is CASSLDPGPILYEQYF. The CDR3 DNA reads as TGTGCCAGCAGCTTGGACCCGGGACCGATCCTCTACGAGCAGTACTTC. The chain has TRBV5-4 and TRBJ2-7, with D possibly called TRBD1 or TRBD2 (5 bases each). The V gene's germline CDR1 is SGHNT and CDR2 YYREEE (reference sequence). This CDR3 comprises 16 residues. Trimming cost V 0 bases and J 3 bases, with 16 bases left between them.

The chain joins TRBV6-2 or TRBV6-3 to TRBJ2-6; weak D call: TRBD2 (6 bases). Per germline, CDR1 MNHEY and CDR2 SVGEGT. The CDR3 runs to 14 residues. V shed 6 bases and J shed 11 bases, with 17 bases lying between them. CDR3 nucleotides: TGTGCCAGCAGCCCTTTATGGGGGGACTACGTCCTGACTTTC. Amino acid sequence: CASSPLWGDYVLTF.

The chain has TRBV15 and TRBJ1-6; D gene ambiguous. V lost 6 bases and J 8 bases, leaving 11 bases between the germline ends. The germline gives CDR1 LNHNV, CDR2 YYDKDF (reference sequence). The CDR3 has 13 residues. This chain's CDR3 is CATRYLRDSPLHF. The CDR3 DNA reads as TGTGCCACCAGGTACCTCCGGGATTCACCCCTCCACTTT.

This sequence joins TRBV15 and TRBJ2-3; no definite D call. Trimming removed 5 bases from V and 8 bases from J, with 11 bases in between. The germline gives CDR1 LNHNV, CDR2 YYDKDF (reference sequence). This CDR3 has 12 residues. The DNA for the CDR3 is TGTGCCACCAGCTCCCCCGCCGGTACGCAGTATTTT. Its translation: CATSSPAGTQYF.

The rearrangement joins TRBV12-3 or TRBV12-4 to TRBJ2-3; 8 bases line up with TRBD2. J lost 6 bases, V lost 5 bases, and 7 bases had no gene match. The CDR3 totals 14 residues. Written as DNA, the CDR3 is TGTGCCAGCAGTCCGGGACTAGTTGGGGATACGCAGTATTTT. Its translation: CASSPGLVGDTQYF.

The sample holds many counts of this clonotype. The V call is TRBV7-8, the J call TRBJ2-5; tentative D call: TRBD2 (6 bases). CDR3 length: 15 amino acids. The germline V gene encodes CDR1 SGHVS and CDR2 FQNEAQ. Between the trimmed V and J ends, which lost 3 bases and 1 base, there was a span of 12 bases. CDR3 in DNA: TGTGCCAGCAGCTTGACTCTAGCGCTCCAAGAGACCCAGTACTTC. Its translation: CASSLTLALQETQYF.

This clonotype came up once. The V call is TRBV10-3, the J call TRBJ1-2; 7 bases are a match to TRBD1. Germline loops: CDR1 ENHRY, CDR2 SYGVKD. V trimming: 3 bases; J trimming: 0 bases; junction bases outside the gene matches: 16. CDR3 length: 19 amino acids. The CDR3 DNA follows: TGTGCCATCAGTGATACACAGGACAGGTTAGCCGAAACTAACTATGGCTACACCTTC. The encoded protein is CAISDTQDRLAETNYGYTF.

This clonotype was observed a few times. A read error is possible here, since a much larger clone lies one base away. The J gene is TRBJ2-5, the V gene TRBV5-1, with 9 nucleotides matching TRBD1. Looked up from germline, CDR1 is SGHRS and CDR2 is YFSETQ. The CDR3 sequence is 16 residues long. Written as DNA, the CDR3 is TGCGCCAGCAGCAAAGGGACAGGGAGGGCTGAAGAGACCCGGTACTTC. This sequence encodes CASSKGTGRAEETRYF.

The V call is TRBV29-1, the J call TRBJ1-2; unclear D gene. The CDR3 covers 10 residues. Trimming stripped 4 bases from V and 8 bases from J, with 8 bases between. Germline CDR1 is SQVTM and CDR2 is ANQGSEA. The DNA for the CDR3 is TGCAGCGTTGGAGGGAACGGCTACACCTTC. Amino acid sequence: CSVGGNGYTF.

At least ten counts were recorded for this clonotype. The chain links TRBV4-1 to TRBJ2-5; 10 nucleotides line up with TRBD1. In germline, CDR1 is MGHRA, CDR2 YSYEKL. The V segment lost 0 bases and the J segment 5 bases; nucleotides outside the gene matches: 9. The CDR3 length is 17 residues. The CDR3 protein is CASSQDRGGQGRETQYF. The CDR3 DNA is TGCGCCAGCAGCCAAGATCGGGGGGGACAGGGGAGGGAGACCCAGTACTTC.

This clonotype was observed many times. CDR3 coding DNA: TGTGCCAGCAGTGAAGTTGGGGCTTCGTCGTTTGGCTACACCTTC. This codes for CASSEVGASSFGYTF. The chain is built from TRBV6-1 and TRBJ1-2; D might be TRBD1 (5 bases). The germline gives CDR1 MNHNS, CDR2 SASEGT. The V end lost 1 base, the J end lost 7 bases, and 16 bases lay between the germline ends. This CDR3 has 15 residues.

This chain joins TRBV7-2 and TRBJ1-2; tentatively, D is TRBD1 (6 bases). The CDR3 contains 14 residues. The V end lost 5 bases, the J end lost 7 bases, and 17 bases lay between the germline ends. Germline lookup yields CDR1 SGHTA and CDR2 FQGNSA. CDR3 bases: TGTGCCAGCAGCGTGAAGGAGGGGGTGGTTGGCTACACCTTC. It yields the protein CASSVKEGVVGYTF.

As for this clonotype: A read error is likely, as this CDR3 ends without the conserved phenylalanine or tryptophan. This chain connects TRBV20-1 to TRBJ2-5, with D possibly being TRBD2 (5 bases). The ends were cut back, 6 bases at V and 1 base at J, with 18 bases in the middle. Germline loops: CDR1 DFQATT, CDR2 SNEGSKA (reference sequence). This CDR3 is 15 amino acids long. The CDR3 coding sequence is TGCAGTGCCACCTCCCCGCCCAGCGGCCAAGAGACCCAGTACCTC. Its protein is CSATSPPSGQETQYL.

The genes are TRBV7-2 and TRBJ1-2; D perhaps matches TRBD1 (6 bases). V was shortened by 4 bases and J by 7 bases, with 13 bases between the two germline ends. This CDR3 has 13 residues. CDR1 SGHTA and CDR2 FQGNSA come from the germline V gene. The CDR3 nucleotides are TGTGCCAGCAGCTCAGACAGGCTAGGTGGCTACACCTTC. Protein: CASSSDRLGGYTF.

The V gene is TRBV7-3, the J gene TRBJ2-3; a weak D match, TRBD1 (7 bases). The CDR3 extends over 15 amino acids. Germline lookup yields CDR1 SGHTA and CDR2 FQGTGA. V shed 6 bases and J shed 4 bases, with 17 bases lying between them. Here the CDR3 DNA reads TGTGCCAGCAGACACAAGGGGGCTAGCGCAGATACGCAGTATTTT. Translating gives CASRHKGASADTQYF. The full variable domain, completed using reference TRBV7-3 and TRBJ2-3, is GAGVSQTPSNKVTEKGKYVELRCDPISGHTALYWYRQSLGQGPEFLIYFQGTGAADDSGLPNDRFFAVRPEGSVSTLKIQRTERGDSAVYLCASRHKGASADTQYFGPGTRLTVL.

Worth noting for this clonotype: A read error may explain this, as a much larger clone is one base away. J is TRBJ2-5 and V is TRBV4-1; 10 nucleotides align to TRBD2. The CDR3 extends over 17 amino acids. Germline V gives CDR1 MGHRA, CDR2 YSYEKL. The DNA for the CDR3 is TGCGCCAACAGCCAAGATCTCCAGCGGGGGGGCCGGGAGACCCAGTACTTC. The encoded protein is CANSQDLQRGGRETQYF.

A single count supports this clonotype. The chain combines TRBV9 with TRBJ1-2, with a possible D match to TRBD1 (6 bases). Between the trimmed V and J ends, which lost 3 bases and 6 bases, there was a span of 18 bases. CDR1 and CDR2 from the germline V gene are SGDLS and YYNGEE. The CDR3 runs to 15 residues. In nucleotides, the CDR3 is TGTGCCAGCAGCGAGGGGGGGAACGTGTATGATGGCTACACCTTC. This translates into CASSEGGNVYDGYTF. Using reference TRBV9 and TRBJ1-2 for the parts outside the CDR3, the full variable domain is DSGVTQTPKHLITATGQRVTLRCSPRSGDLSVYWYQQSLDQGLQFLIQYYNGEERAKGNILERFSAQQFPDLHSELNLSSLELGDSALYFCASSEGGNVYDGYTFGSGTRLTVV.

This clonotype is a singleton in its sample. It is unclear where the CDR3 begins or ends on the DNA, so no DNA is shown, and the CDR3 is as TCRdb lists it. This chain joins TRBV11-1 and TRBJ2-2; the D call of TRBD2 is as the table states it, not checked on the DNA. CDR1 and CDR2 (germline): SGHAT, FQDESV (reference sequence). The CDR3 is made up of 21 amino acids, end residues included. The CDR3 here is CASSFYICSAVSGVNTGELFF.

CDR3 amino acids: CASSFAQLAGGPDTQYF. CDR3 nucleotides: TGTGCCAGCAGCTTTGCTCAGTTAGCGGGAGGTCCCGATACGCAGTATTTT. This rearrangement joins TRBV7-2 to TRBJ2-3; 10 bases are shared with TRBD2. The CDR3 loop spans 17 amino acids. Trimming cost V 3 bases and J 6 bases; bases outside gene matches: 12. Per the germline V gene, CDR1 is SGHTA and CDR2 is FQGNSA.

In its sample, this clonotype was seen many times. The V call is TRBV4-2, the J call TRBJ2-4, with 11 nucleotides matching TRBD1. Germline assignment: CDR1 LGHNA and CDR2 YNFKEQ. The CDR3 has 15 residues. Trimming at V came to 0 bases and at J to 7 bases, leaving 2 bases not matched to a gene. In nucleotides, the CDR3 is TGTGCCAGCAGCCAAGATGGGGACAGGGGGAACATTCAGTACTTC. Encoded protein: CASSQDGDRGNIQYF.

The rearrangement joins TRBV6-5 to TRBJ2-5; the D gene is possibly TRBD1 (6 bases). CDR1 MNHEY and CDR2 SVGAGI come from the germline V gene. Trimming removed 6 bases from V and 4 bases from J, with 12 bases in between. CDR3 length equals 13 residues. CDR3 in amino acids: CASRHTGRETQYF. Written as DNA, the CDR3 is TGTGCCAGCAGGCACACAGGGCGAGAGACCCAGTACTTC.

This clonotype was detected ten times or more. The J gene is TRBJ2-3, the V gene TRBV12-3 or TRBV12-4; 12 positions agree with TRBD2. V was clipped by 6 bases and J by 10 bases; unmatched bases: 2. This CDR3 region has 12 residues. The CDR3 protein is CASSSSGGAQYF. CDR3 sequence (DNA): TGTGCCAGCAGCTCTAGCGGGGGGGCGCAGTATTTT.

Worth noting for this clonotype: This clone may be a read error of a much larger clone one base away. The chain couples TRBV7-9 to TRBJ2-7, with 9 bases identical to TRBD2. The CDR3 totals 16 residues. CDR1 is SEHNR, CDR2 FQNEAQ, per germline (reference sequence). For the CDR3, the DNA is TGCGCCAGCAGCCAAGTGCGGGGGGGAAACTACAATGAGCAGTACTTC. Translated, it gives CASSQVRGGNYNEQYF.

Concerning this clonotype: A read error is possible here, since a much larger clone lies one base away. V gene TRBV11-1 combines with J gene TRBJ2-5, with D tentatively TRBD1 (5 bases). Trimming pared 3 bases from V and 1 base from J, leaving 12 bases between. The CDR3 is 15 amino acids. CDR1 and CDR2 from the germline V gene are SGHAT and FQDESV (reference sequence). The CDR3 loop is CASSFSGASQETQYF. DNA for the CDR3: TGTGCCAGCAGCTTTTCTGGGGCCAGCCAAGAGACCCAGTACTTC.

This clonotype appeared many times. This CDR3 reads CSAATGPGANVLTF. The CDR3 region has the DNA TGCAGTGCTGCCACAGGGCCTGGGGCCAACGTCCTGACTTTC. The chain is built from TRBV20-1 and TRBJ2-6; D might be TRBD1 (6 bases). There are 14 residues in the CDR3. V was shortened by 5 bases and J by 2 bases, with 10 bases between the two germline ends. Germline V gene lookup returns CDR1 DFQATT and CDR2 SNEGSKA (reference sequence).